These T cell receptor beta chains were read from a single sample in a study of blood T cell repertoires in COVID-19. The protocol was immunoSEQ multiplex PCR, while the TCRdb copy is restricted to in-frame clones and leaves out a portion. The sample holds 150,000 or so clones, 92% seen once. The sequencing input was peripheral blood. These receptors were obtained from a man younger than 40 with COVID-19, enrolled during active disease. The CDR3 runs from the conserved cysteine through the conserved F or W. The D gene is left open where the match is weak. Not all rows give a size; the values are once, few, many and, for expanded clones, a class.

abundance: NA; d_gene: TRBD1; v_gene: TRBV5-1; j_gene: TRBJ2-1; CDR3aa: CASYGTGGGNEQFF; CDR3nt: TGCGCCAGCTATGGGACAGGGGGAGGTAATGAGCAGTTCTTC
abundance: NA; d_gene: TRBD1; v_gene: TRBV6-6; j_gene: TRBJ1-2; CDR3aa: CASSPLGFFSGTGVDIYGYTF; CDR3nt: TGTGCCAGCAGTCCCCTCGGATTTTTTAGTGGGACAGGGGTGGATATATATGGCTACACCTTC
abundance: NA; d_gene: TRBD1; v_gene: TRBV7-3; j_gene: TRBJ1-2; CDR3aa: CASSPDRAVGYGYTF; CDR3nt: TGTGCCAGCAGCCCAGACAGGGCAGTCGGCTATGGCTACACCTTC
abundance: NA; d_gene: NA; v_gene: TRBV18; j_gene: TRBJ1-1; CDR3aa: CASSPAIPDRPNTEAFF; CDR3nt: TGTGCCAGCTCACCAGCCATTCCAGACAGGCCGAACACTGAAGCTTTCTTT
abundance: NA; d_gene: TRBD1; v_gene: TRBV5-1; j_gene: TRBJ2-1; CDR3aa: CASSLRQGVRYEQFF; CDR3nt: TGCGCCAGCAGCCTGAGACAGGGGGTTAGGTATGAGCAGTTCTTC
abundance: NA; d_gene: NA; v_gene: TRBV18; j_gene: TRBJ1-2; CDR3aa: CASSPNNSRDYGYTF; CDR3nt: TGTGCCAGCTCACCCAACAACTCCAGGGACTATGGCTACACCTTC
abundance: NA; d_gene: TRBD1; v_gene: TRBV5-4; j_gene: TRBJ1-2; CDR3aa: CASSNPGTGDGYTF; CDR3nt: TGTGCCAGCAGCAACCCTGGGACAGGGGATGGCTACACCTTC
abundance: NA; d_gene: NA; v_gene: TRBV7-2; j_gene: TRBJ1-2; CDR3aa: CASSPDRQYGYTF; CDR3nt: TGTGCCAGCAGCCCCGACAGGCAATATGGCTACACCTTC
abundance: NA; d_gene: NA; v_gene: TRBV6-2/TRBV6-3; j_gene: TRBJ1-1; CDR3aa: CASSPWEGNTEAFF; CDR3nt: TGTGCCAGCAGTCCCTGGGAGGGGAACACTGAAGCTTTCTTT
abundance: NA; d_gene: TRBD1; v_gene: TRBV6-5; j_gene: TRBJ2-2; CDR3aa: CASSRRGLSTGELFF; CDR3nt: TGTGCCAGCAGCCGCAGGGGGCTGAGTACCGGGGAGCTGTTTTTT
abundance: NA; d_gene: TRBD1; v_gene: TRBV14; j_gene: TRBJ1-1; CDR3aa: CASSRTGGTEAFF; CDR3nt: TGTGCCAGCAGTCGGACAGGGGGTACTGAAGCTTTCTTT
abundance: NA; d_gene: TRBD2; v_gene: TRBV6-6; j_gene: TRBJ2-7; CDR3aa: CATRLAVSYEQYF; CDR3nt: TGTGCCACCCGTCTAGCGGTCTCCTACGAGCAGTACTTC
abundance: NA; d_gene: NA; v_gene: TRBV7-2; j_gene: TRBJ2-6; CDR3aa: CASSLLPGAGANVLTF; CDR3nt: TGTGCCAGCAGCTTACTTCCTGGGGCGGGGGCCAACGTCCTGACTTTC
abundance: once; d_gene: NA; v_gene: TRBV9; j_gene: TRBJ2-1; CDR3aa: CASSVGVRFSNEQFF; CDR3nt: TGTGCCAGCAGCGTAGGGGTCAGGTTTAGCAATGAGCAGTTCTTC
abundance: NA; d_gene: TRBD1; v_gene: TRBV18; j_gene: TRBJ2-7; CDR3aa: CASSPAAGGEDEQYF; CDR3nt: TGTGCCAGCTCACCAGCGGCAGGGGGCGAAGATGAGCAGTACTTC
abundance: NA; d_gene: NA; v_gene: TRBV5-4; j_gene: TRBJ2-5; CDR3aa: CASSLVGVETQYF; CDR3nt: TGTGCCAGCAGCTTGGTAGGGGTAGAGACCCAGTACTTC
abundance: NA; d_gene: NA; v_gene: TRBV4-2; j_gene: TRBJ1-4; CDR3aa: CASSQDLAETTNEKLFF; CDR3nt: TGTGCCAGCAGCCAAGATTTGGCCGAAACAACTAATGAAAAACTGTTTTTT
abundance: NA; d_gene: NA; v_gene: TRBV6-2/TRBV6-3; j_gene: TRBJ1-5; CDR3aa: CASSYSRRARGINQPQHF; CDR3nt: TGTGCCAGCAGTTACTCGAGAAGGGCTAGGGGTATCAATCAGCCCCAGCATTTT
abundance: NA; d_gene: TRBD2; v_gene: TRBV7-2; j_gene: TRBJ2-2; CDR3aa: CASTPRLAGSTGELFF; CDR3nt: TGTGCCAGCACCCCTCGACTAGCGGGGAGCACCGGGGAGCTGTTTTTT
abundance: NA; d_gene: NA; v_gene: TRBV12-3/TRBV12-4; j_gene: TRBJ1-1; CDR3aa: CASSLILTEAFF; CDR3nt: TGTGCCAGCAGTTTAATCCTGACTGAAGCTTTCTTT
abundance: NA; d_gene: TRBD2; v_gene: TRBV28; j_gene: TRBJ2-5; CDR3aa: CASTLGRLAGAETQYF; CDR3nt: TGTGCCAGCACCCTGGGGCGGCTAGCGGGAGCAGAGACCCAGTACTTC
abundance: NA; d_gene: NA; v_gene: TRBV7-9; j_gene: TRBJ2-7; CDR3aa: CASSLAGSSSYEQYF; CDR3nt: TGTGCCAGCAGCTTAGCAGGGAGCAGCTCCTACGAGCAGTACTTC
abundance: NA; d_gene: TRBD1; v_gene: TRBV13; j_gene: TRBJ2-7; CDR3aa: CASRPQGDVTYEQYF; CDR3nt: TGTGCCAGCAGACCTCAGGGGGATGTGACCTACGAGCAGTACTTC
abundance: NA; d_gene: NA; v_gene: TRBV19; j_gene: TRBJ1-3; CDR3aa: CASGRQNSGNTIYF; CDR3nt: TGTGCCAGTGGACGACAGAACTCTGGAAACACCATATATTTT
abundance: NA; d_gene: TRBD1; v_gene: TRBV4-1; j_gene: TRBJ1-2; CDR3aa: CASSQDRDRLYGYTF; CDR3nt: TGCGCCAGCAGCCAAGATAGGGACAGACTCTATGGCTACACCTTC
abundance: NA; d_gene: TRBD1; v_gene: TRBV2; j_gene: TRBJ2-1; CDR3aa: CASSGDRDSHNEQFF; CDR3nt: TGTGCCAGCAGTGGGGACAGGGATTCCCACAATGAGCAGTTCTTC
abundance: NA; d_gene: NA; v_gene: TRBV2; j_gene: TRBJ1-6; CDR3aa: CASSPDNSPLHF; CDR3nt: TGTGCCAGCAGTCCAGATAATTCACCCCTCCACTTT
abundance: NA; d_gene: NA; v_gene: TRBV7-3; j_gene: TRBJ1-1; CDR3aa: CASSPDRQGGTEAFF; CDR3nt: TGTGCCAGCAGCCCCGATCGGCAGGGTGGGACTGAAGCTTTCTTT
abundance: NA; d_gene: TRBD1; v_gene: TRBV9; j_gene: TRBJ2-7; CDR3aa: CASSVDPGQGINEQYF; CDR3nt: TGTGCCAGCAGCGTGGACCCCGGACAGGGGATAAACGAGCAGTACTTC
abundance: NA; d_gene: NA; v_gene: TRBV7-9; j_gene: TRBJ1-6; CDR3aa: CASSPDRLNSPLHF; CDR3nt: TGTGCCAGCAGCCCCGACAGGTTAAATTCACCCCTCCACTTT
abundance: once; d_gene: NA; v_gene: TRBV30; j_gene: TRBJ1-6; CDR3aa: CAWSVNPYNSPLHF; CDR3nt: TGTGCCTGGAGTGTAAATCCGTATAATTCACCCCTCCACTTT